The present TCR beta chain was sequenced within a study of cytomegalovirus exposure and HLA in healthy donors. Study-wide context: Drawn from HLA-typed donors, around 85 million unique TCRs were held in an early data release.

A multiplex PCR was run with 60 Vbeta primers and 13 Jbeta primers. The repertoire was sequenced with immunoSEQ multiplex PCR; TCRdb's copy has only in-frame clones and lacks some. Among approximately 150,000 clones, under 75% were seen once, and the ten largest hold roughly 6.8%. For this clone: What it recognizes is unknown.

The CDR3 runs to 15 residues. Trimming took 3 bases from V and 5 from J; bases not matched to a gene: 5. Germline V gene lookup returns CDR1 KGHSH and CDR2 LQKENI. The study's findings and limits: Most CMV-associated TCR beta chains were later found to appear HLA-restricted. Reportedly, cytomegalovirus status was diagnosed with high sensitivity and specificity.

V and J are TRBV18 and TRBJ1-2, with 11 bases identical to TRBD1. The sample was PBMCs. This receptor was obtained from a woman aged 55-69 years in good health and CMV-seropositive. The CDR3 sequence is CASSPSGQGEYGYTF. CDR3 nucleotides: TGTGCCAGCTCACCGTCGGGACAGGGGGAGTATGGCTACACCTTC.